This T cell receptor beta chain was recorded in a study of metastatic and nonmetastatic thyroid tumors. Across the whole study: Malignant thyroid and benign thyroid patients provided blood and tumor or nodule tissue whose repertoires were compared.

Per the original methods: Clinicopathological groups of papillary thyroid cancer showed CDR3 differences that were used to build a distant-metastasis classifier. Through MiXCR, TCRdb re-clonotyped the PCR reads. TCRdb's processing, not the authors', yielded these V and J calls. The sample lists about 40,000 clones, more than 25% seen once, with over 8% in the top ten. This clone was found many times. Patients underwent thyroid surgery, and none had received any treatment before it. The clonotype originates from a male donor with papillary thyroid cancer or a benign thyroid nodule (not recorded which). Some clones in this sample may be carry-over from other donors' samples. The sequencing sample was made of blood.

The CDR3 spells CASSPLGSGGRNEQFF. As DNA, the CDR3 is TGTGCCAGCAGCCCTCTAGGTAGCGGGGGGAGGAATGAGCAGTTCTTC. The chain uses TRBV12-3 or TRBV12-4 and TRBJ2-1, with 10 bases aligning to TRBD2. The V and J ends lost 6 bases and 7 bases, in that order; junction bases with no gene match: 12. There are 16 residues in the CDR3.